One and the same sample provided the 30 T cell receptor beta chains below, sequenced in a study of memory CD4+ T cells and cytomegalovirus serostatus. Single viable CD3+CD4+CD8-CD45RO+ cells were sorted as the memory CD4+ T cells. Produced via immunoSEQ multiplex PCR; TCRdb's table is partial and in-frame only. This table has tens of thousands of clones, approximately 76% appearing once. Sequencing was performed on memory CD4+ T cells from blood. The source of these receptors is an adult in good health and CMV-seronegative. Some clones in this sample may be carry-over from other donors' samples.

There are a few counts of this clone. The chain has TRBV9 and TRBJ1-4; the D gene is possibly TRBD1 (5 bases). From germline, CDR1 is SGDLS and CDR2 YYNGEE. CDR3 length equals 14 residues. V lost 4 bases and J 3 bases, leaving 10 bases between the germline ends. The CDR3 sequence: CASSRQSSNEKLFF. The CDR3 nucleotides read TGTGCCAGCAGCCGACAGAGCTCTAATGAAAAACTGTTTTTT. Using reference TRBV9 and TRBJ1-4 for the parts outside the CDR3, the full variable domain is DSGVTQTPKHLITATGQRVTLRCSPRSGDLSVYWYQQSLDQGLQFLIQYYNGEERAKGNILERFSAQQFPDLHSELNLSSLELGDSALYFCASSRQSSNEKLFFGSGTQLSVL.

The CDR3, as DNA: TGTGCCAGCAGTCAAACAGGGGGCCTTGGCAATCAGCCCCAGCATTTT. Amino acid sequence: CASSQTGGLGNQPQHF. J is TRBJ1-5 and V is TRBV27; 9 positions agree with TRBD1. J gave up 2 bases and V 5 bases, and 7 bases lay outside the gene matches. This CDR3 comprises 16 residues. Germline V lookup: CDR1 MNHEY, CDR2 SMNVEV (reference sequence).

The chain combines TRBV5-1 with TRBJ2-2; D remains ambiguous. CDR1 is SGHRS and CDR2 is YFSETQ in the germline V gene. Between the trimmed V and J ends, which lost 1 base and 6 bases, there was a span of 7 bases. This CDR3 has 13 residues. The CDR3 DNA reads TGCGCCAGCAGCTTGCACGTAGCCGGGGAGCTGTTTTTT. Its translation: CASSLHVAGELFF.

The V call is TRBV15, the J call TRBJ1-5; 11 nucleotides match TRBD1. This CDR3 is 15 amino acids long. Trimming took 4 bases from V and 7 from J; bases not matched to a gene: 6. CDR1 is LNHNV, CDR2 YYDKDF, per germline (reference sequence). The CDR3 is CATSTGQGVEQPQHF. The CDR3 DNA reads as TGTGCCACCAGCACGGGACAGGGGGTAGAGCAGCCCCAGCATTTT.

The chain has TRBV20-1 and TRBJ2-5, with unresolved D. The CDR3 is 11 residues long. The germline V and J ends were trimmed by 3 bases and 2 bases, with 4 bases remaining between them. Per the germline V gene, CDR1 is DFQATT and CDR2 is SNEGSKA (reference sequence). CDR3 protein: CSASWQETQYF. CDR3 bases: TGCAGTGCTAGCTGGCAAGAGACCCAGTACTTC.

About this clone itself: The junction shows a germline mismatch at one end, possibly a read error. The chain employs TRBV7-7 and TRBJ2-7; 7 bases are shared with TRBD1. The CDR3 loop spans 15 amino acids. Germline CDR1 reads SSHAT; CDR2 reads FNYEAQ (reference sequence). The CDR3 DNA reads as TGTGCTAGCAGCAAGGGGTCAGGGGGATCCTACGAGCAGTACTTC. Amino acids: CASSKGSGGSYEQYF.

The chain has TRBV21-1 and TRBJ1-2. TRBV21-1 is a listed pseudogene. The CDR3 is 17 amino acids. The CDR3 sequence is CASSTKPPTGRIYGYTF. In nucleotides, the CDR3 is TGTGCCAGCAGCACAAAGCCGCCGACGGGACGGATCTATGGCTACACCTTC.

In this sample, this clone turned up a few times. The chain joins TRBV7-2 to TRBJ1-2, with D possibly TRBD1 on 6 matching bases. Trimming shortened V by 5 bases and J by 8 bases, and 21 bases separated the two germline ends. Per germline, CDR1 SGHTA and CDR2 FQGNSA. CDR3 length: 15 amino acids. Here the CDR3 DNA reads TGTGCCAGCAGCCCCTCAGGGACATCTACGGGAGGCTACACCTTC. Translating it yields CASSPSGTSTGGYTF.

This clone was found a few times. This rearrangement joins TRBV30 to TRBJ2-5; 11 bases align to TRBD1. The CDR3 sequence is 14 residues long. The ends lost 3 bases at V and 4 bases at J; junction bases unmatched: 4. Germline CDR1 GTSNPN, CDR2 SVGIG (reference sequence). In nucleotides, the CDR3 is TGTGCCTGGAGGAGGACAGGGGGCGCAGAGACCCAGTACTTC. Translating gives CAWRRTGGAETQYF.

J is TRBJ1-1 and V is TRBV19; D is unresolved. Trimming cost V 7 bases and J 4 bases, with 19 bases left between them. Germline loops: CDR1 LNHDA, CDR2 SQIVND (reference sequence). CDR3 length: 15 amino acids. CDR3 sequence reads: CASTLRAGSPTEAFF. The CDR3 coding sequence is TGTGCCAGTACACTCCGAGCGGGGTCACCCACTGAAGCTTTCTTT. Supplemented by reference TRBV19 and TRBJ1-1, the full variable domain reads DGGITQSPKYLFRKEGQNVTLSCEQNLNHDAMYWYRQDPGQGLRLIYYSQIVNDFQKGDIAEGYSVSREKKESFPLTVTSAQKNPTAFYLCASTLRAGSPTEAFFGQGTRLTVV.

The rearrangement links TRBV5-1 to TRBJ1-1; D possibly corresponds to TRBD1 (6 bases). There are 15 residues in the CDR3. The V gene lost 0 bases and the J gene lost 3 bases, with 12 bases spanning the gap. Germline CDR1 reads SGHRS; CDR2 reads YFSETQ. The CDR3 nucleotides are TGCGCCAGCAGCTTGGAGTGGGGGCAGGACACTGAAGCTTTCTTT. Its translation is CASSLEWGQDTEAFF.

This chain joins TRBV5-8 and TRBJ1-1; D ambiguous. Trimming removed 3 bases at V and 1 base at J, with 10 bases between. Germline lookup yields CDR1 SGHTS and CDR2 YDEGEE. The CDR3 has 14 amino acids. CDR3 protein: CASSSNQENTEAFF. The CDR3 DNA reads as TGTGCCAGCAGCTCTAATCAGGAGAACACTGAAGCTTTCTTT.

V usage is TRBV27 and J usage is TRBJ1-2, with TRBD1 identical over 7 bases. The CDR3 is made up of 15 amino acids. From germline, CDR1 is MNHEY and CDR2 SMNVEV (reference sequence). Unmatched junction bases numbered 9, after V lost 4 bases and J lost 4 bases. The CDR3 here is CASSYSGTVFYGYTF. In DNA, the CDR3 is TGTGCCAGCAGTTACTCGGGGACAGTTTTCTATGGCTACACCTTC.

The V gene is TRBV28, the J gene TRBJ2-5; 12 nucleotides match TRBD2. The germline V gene has CDR1 MDHEN and CDR2 SYDVKM. CDR3 length equals 13 residues. Trimming at V came to 5 bases and at J to 12 bases, leaving 7 bases not matched to a gene. CDR3 residues: CASSILAGGRKYF. The CDR3 DNA is TGTGCCAGCAGTATACTAGCGGGGGGCCGAAAGTACTTC.

J is TRBJ1-4 and V is TRBV18; 7 positions match TRBD1. The CDR3 consists of 16 residues. V gave up 5 bases and J gave up 5 bases; unmatched junction bases: 11. The germline V gene encodes CDR1 KGHSH and CDR2 LQKENI. The CDR3 is CASSSAGTEINEKLFF. The CDR3 DNA reads TGTGCCAGCTCATCGGCCGGGACAGAGATAAATGAAAAACTGTTTTTT.

V and J are TRBV5-6 and TRBJ1-2; perhaps TRBD1 as D (5 bases). Germline lookup yields CDR1 SGHDT and CDR2 YYEEEE. The CDR3 contains 17 residues. V was cut by 1 base and J by 2 bases, with 18 bases left in between. CDR3 loop: CASSLQRRQNLNYGYTF. CDR3 DNA: TGTGCCAGCAGCTTGCAAAGAAGACAGAACCTGAACTATGGCTACACCTTC.

The chain combines TRBV7-2 with TRBJ1-4; tentatively, D is TRBD1 (6 bases). The CDR3 consists of 16 residues. The germline gives CDR1 SGHTA, CDR2 FQGNSA. V lost 1 base and J lost 8, with 17 bases in between. CDR3 sequence: CASSLGLGGPGEKLFF. The CDR3 DNA sequence: TGTGCCAGCAGCTTAGGCCTCGGGGGGCCGGGGGAAAAACTGTTTTTT. The complete variable domain, with remaining parts taken from reference TRBV7-2 and TRBJ1-4, reads GAGVSQSPSNKVTEKGKDVELRCDPISGHTALYWYRQSLGQGLEFLIYFQGNSAPDKSGLPSDRFSAERTGGSVSTLTIQRTQQEDSAVYLCASSLGLGGPGEKLFFGSGTQLSVL.

The rearrangement links TRBV12-5 to TRBJ2-1; D is unclear. The V end was cut by 0 bases, the J end by 6 bases, with 9 bases between. The CDR3 extends over 14 amino acids. Germline CDR1 is LGHNT and CDR2 is FRNRAP. The chain's CDR3 is CASGLVLYGNEQFF. In DNA, the CDR3 is TGTGCTAGTGGTTTGGTACTCTATGGCAATGAGCAGTTCTTC.

The chain employs TRBV4-1 and TRBJ1-6; the match to TRBD1 covers 10 bases. Per germline, CDR1 MGHRA and CDR2 YSYEKL. There are 15 residues in the CDR3. V lost 3 bases and J lost 8; bases outside the gene matches: 4. CDR3 sequence reads: CASSQGQGRDSPLHF. The CDR3 coding sequence is TGCGCCAGCAGCCAGGGACAGGGGAGGGATTCACCCCTCCACTTT.

The chain couples TRBV6-6 to TRBJ2-7; D not resolved. The CDR3 is made up of 13 amino acids. V lost 10 bases to trimming and J lost 3 bases, with 16 bases between them. Per the germline V gene, CDR1 is MNHNY and CDR2 is SVGAGI (reference sequence). The CDR3 loop is CATFDTFYYEQYF. The CDR3 nucleotides are TGTGCCACCTTTGACACCTTCTACTACGAGCAGTACTTC.

The chain uses TRBV19 and TRBJ1-5; D is uncertain. Trimming left V 3 bases short and J 4 bases short, with 13 bases between. The CDR3 has 15 residues. Germline V gene lookup returns CDR1 LNHDA and CDR2 SQIVND (reference sequence). Written as DNA, the CDR3 is TGTGCCAGTAGTATCGGGTTTTCCGTAAATCAGCCCCAGCATTTT. Its protein is CASSIGFSVNQPQHF.

This clone came up a few times. V usage is TRBV5-4 and J usage is TRBJ1-1; D is unresolved. Per germline, CDR1 SGHNT and CDR2 YYREEE (reference sequence). Trimming shortened V by 7 bases and J by 0 bases, and 16 bases separated the two germline ends. This CDR3 contains 15 residues. CDR3 amino acids: CASSQPAALNTEAFF. CDR3 DNA sequence: TGTGCCAGCTCCCAGCCTGCTGCTCTGAACACTGAAGCTTTCTTT.

This clone occurred a few times. The J gene is TRBJ2-2, the V gene TRBV7-9, with no clear D. Trimming stripped 1 base from V and 8 bases from J, with 2 bases between. CDR3 length equals 11 residues. Germline assignment: CDR1 SEHNR and CDR2 FQNEAQ (reference sequence). The CDR3 DNA is TGTGCCAGCAGCTTAGAAGGGGAGCTGTTTTTT. Translating gives CASSLEGELFF.

This chain links TRBV11-2 with TRBJ1-2; 9 bases line up with TRBD1. The V gene end was trimmed by 4 bases and the J gene end by 6 bases; junction bases not matched to a gene: 6. This CDR3 region has 14 residues. Germline lookup yields CDR1 SGHAT and CDR2 FQNNGV. Written as DNA, the CDR3 is TGTGCCAGCAGCTCTACCGACAGGGGGAATGGCTACACCTTC. This gives the protein CASSSTDRGNGYTF.

The J gene is TRBJ2-3, the V gene TRBV27; no clear D. Germline V gene sequence: CDR1 MNHEY, CDR2 SMNVEV (reference sequence). Trimming shortened V by 3 bases and J by 2 bases, and 12 bases separated the two germline ends. The CDR3 length is 15 residues. CDR3 residues: CASSFIAANTDTQYF. The CDR3, as DNA: TGTGCCAGCAGTTTTATTGCAGCCAACACAGATACGCAGTATTTT.

The chain is built from TRBV6-5 and TRBJ1-5; 8 positions match TRBD1. With V trimmed by 9 bases and J by 0 bases, 7 bases remained unmatched. This CDR3 has 15 residues. The germline V gene has CDR1 MNHEY and CDR2 SVGAGI. CDR3 bases: TGTGCCAGTCGCTCTGGACAGGGTAGCAATCAGCCCCAGCATTTT. Its protein is CASRSGQGSNQPQHF.

The CDR3: CASAIGANYGYTF. CDR3 nucleotides: TGTGCCAGCGCAATAGGAGCTAACTATGGCTACACCTTC. The gene calls are TRBV11-2 and TRBJ1-2, with D unresolved. This CDR3 contains 13 residues. CDR1 SGHAT and CDR2 FQNNGV come from the germline V gene. Deletions cut 8 bases from V and 0 bases from J, with 10 bases between.

Turning to this clone: A clone one base away is much larger, so this may be a read error. The V and J genes are TRBV5-4 and TRBJ1-1; D is uncertain. The V gene's germline CDR1 is SGHNT and CDR2 YYREEE (reference sequence). V lost 1 base and J 0 bases, leaving 4 bases between the germline ends. There are 13 residues in the CDR3. CDR3 amino acids: CASSLTVNTEAFF. Here the CDR3 DNA reads TGTGCCAGCAGCTTGACAGTGAACACTGAAGCTTTCTTT.

The chain is built from TRBV7-2 and TRBJ2-1; 8 bases line up with TRBD2. The CDR3 runs 15 residues. V was clipped by 6 bases and J by 1 base; unmatched bases: 5. Germline V gene data show CDR1 as SGHTA and CDR2 as FQGNSA. The CDR3 spells CASRSGGGSYNEQFF. The DNA for the CDR3 is TGTGCCAGCAGATCCGGGGGGGGTTCCTACAATGAGCAGTTCTTC. Drawing the rest from reference TRBV7-2 and TRBJ2-1, the complete variable domain is GAGVSQSPSNKVTEKGKDVELRCDPISGHTALYWYRQSLGQGLEFLIYFQGNSAPDKSGLPSDRFSAERTGGSVSTLTIQRTQQEDSAVYLCASRSGGGSYNEQFFGPGTRLTVL.

The V and J genes are TRBV5-1 and TRBJ2-3; 13 positions match TRBD2. V was clipped by 2 bases and J by 4 bases; unmatched bases: 13. The CDR3 loop spans 19 amino acids. The germline CDR1 and CDR2 sequences are SGHRS and YFSETQ. Here the CDR3 reads CASSFDTSGGATLADTQYF. DNA for the CDR3: TGCGCCAGCAGCTTCGACACTAGCGGGGGGGCCACTTTAGCAGATACGCAGTATTTT.